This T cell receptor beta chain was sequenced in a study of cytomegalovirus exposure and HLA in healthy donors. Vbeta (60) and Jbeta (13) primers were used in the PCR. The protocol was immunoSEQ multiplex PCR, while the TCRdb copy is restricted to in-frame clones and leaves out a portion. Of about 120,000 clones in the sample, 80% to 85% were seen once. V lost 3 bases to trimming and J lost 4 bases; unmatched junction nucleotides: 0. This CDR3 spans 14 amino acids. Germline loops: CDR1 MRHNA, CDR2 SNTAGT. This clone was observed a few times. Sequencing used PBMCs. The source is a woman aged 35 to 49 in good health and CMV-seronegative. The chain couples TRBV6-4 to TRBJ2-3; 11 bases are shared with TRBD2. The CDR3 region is CASSELAGADTQYF. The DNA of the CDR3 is TGTGCCAGCAGTGAACTAGCGGGAGCAGATACGCAGTATTTT.